These 4 T cell receptor beta chains originate from one sample sequenced in a study of T cell clonality in common variable immunodeficiency. Measured with immunoSEQ multiplex PCR; TCRdb has only the in-frame clones, and not every one. The sample includes tens of thousands of clones, none of them occurring once. Source material: peripheral blood mononuclear cells. All receptors derive from a person aged 18-70 years in good health.

This clone occurred many times. From the germline J gene comes the end of the CDR3, since the read stops 3 residues before it. The chain recombines TRBV30 with TRBJ2-2; D unclear. Germline CDR1 is GTSNPN and CDR2 is SVGIG (reference sequence). The CDR3 is made up of 12 amino acids. The DNA read from the CDR3 is TGTGCCTGGAACCCGAACAATGAAAAG. This codes for CAWNPNNEK. The whole CDR3 protein is CAWNPNNEKLFF.

This clone was counted at least ten times. The CDR3 end lies 3 residues beyond the end of the read and is filled in from the germline J gene. This chain links TRBV10-2 with TRBJ2-5; D is possibly TRBD2 (6 bases). The V gene's germline CDR1 is WSHSY and CDR2 SAAADI. Trimming pared 6 bases from V and 5 bases from J, leaving 16 bases between. CDR3 length: 14 residues. CDR3 DNA (partial): TGCGCCAGCAGCGGACTAACCCGTACTGAGACC. Translation gives CASSGLTRTET. The whole CDR3 is CASSGLTRTETQYF.

This clone was observed at least ten times. One junction end disagrees with the germline gene, perhaps due to a read error. The read halts 3 residues ahead of the CDR3 end, with the missing end drawn from the germline J gene. The sample holds other DNA sequences that translate to the same CDR3. The chain couples TRBV5-4 to TRBJ1-1, with D uncertain. The V gene's germline CDR1 is SGHNT and CDR2 YYREEE (reference sequence). The CDR3 is 13 residues long. The DNA read from the CDR3 is TGTGCCAGTAGCTCATCAGTGAACACTGAA. This sequence encodes CASSSSVNTE. The full CDR3 protein is CASSSSVNTEAFF.

In its sample, this clone was seen many times. Sequencing ends 3 residues short of the CDR3 end; the germline J gene provides the rest. The V call is TRBV20-1, the J call TRBJ1-1; tentative D call: TRBD1 (5 bases). Germline V gene sequence: CDR1 DFQATT, CDR2 SNEGSKA (reference sequence). CDR3 size: 12 residues. The CDR3 loop is CSAADRKGRAFF. Incomplete CDR3 DNA: TGCAGTGCGGCCGACAGAAAAGGTCGA.